What follows are 2 T cell receptor beta chains derived from one specimen sequenced in a study of cytomegalovirus exposure and HLA in healthy donors. The PCR employed 60 Vbeta primers together with 13 Jbeta primers. Libraries were prepared by immunoSEQ multiplex PCR; TCRdb keeps only in-frame clonotypes and omits some of them. This table has some 150,000 clones, roughly 65% appearing once. The sample taken for sequencing was PBMCs. These receptors were taken from a man aged 60 to 75 in good health and CMV-seronegative.

The V call is TRBV5-1, the J call TRBJ1-4, with 7 bases identical to TRBD1. Per the germline V gene, CDR1 is SGHRS and CDR2 is YFSETQ. The CDR3 has 16 amino acids. J lost 0 bases, V lost 4 bases, and 6 bases had no gene match. In DNA form, the CDR3 reads TGCGCCAGCAGCCCGGGACAGTCAGCAACTAATGAAAAACTGTTTTTT. Its translation is CASSPGQSATNEKLFF.

This CDR3 reads CASSLNEYQRAYEQYF. The CDR3 coding sequence is TGTGCCAGCAGCTTAAACGAGTATCAGAGGGCCTACGAGCAGTACTTC. The chain links TRBV7-8 to TRBJ2-7; weak D call: TRBD2 (5 bases). Trimming cost V 2 bases and J 2 bases, with 16 bases left between them. The CDR3 extends over 16 amino acids. Germline values: CDR1 SGHVS, CDR2 FQNEAQ.